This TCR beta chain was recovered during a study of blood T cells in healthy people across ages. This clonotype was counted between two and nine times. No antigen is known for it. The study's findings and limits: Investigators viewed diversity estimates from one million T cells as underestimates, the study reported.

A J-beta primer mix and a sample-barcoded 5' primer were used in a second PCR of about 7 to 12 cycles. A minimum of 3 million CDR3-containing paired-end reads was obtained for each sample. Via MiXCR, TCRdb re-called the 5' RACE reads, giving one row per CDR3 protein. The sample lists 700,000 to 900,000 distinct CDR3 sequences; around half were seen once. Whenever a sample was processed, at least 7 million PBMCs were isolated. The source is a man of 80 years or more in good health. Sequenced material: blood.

The CDR3 loop reads CASSPETGGEQYF. In nucleotides, the CDR3 is TGTGCCAGCAGCCCCGAGACAGGAGGCGAGCAGTACTTC. The chain has TRBV7-3 and TRBJ2-7, with TRBD1 as a possible D gene (6 bases). V was trimmed by 5 bases and J by 6 bases, leaving 14 bases between them. CDR1 SGHTA and CDR2 FQGTGA come from the germline V gene. CDR3 length: 13 residues.